Reported below is one TCR beta chain. The antigen is undetermined. RNA transcripts were the template for amplifying TCR beta CDR3 regions. A first-round RT-PCR of the TCR CDR3 used the HTBI primer set. MiXCR was run by TCRdb on the multiplex PCR reads, yielding one entry per CDR3 protein. The table lists about 130,000 distinct CDR3 sequences, about 20% of them singletons. The CDR3 sequence is 15 residues long. The V and J ends lost 2 bases and 8 bases respectively, with 18 bases between them. Germline V gives CDR1 MDHEN, CDR2 SYDVKM. These data belong to a study of T cells in Graves' hyperthyroidism and ophthalmopathy. Study outcomes and limitations: The model identified upcoming ophthalmopathy a median approximately 6.4 months ahead of onset.

Diagnosis rested on symptoms, serum thyroxine and TRAb, thyroid ultrasound, and orbital computed tomography. First hyperthyroidism diagnosis is when the blood sample was obtained, before any ophthalmopathy symptoms. More than 8.5 ml of fresh peripheral blood supplied the PBMCs. The V and J genes are TRBV28 and TRBJ1-2; no clear D gene. This clonotype was obtained from a woman aged 50 to 60 with Graves' hyperthyroidism that later progressed to Graves' ophthalmopathy. The specimen sequenced was blood. CDR3 DNA sequence: TGTGCCAGCAGTTTACCTCAAGGACGAACTGCGGGCTACACCTTC. It codes for CASSLPQGRTAGYTF.